This T cell receptor beta chain was retrieved from a study of cytomegalovirus exposure and HLA in healthy donors (dated by TCRdb to the late 2010s). With regard to the full study: An earlier analysis of some 500 of the donors reported about 250 Gb of sequence data and 100 million to 130 million unique TCR beta sequences from 150 million to 200 million T cells. Roughly 300 gigabases of sequencing data and 78 million or so unique TCR sequences were included in an early release covering 500 to 750 HLA-typed donors. Of the approximately 400 genotyped donors, less than 85% were placed in the genetic ancestry cluster associated with self-reported Caucasian donors. The aim of the study was to test whether cataloging public T cell receptors could identify signatures of past pathogen exposure. The study profiled the T cell repertoires of under 850 subjects by immunosequencing and related them to cytomegalovirus serostatus. Besides the first cohort of roughly 700 subjects, a separate validation cohort made up of roughly 120 different subjects was used. To predict cytomegalovirus infection status, the study combined high-throughput TCR immunosequencing, statistical association of individual TCRs with disease status, and machine learning. A later analysis re-analyzed previously published TCR beta repertoires from 550 to 700 donors and added high-resolution HLA genotyping to study TCR occurrence patterns. Rather than using new phenotypic data, the later analysis identified candidate immune exposures from TCR beta sequences and from how often those sequences occurred across donors. An earlier analysis of 450 to 750 of the donors used high-throughput TCR beta sequencing to judge whether each TCR beta V gene segment behaved as functional or pseudogenic. Donor age, sex, ethnicity and CMV serostatus were compiled together with the repertoire data. A later genetic analysis took genome-wide SNP genotypes for about 60% of the roughly 670 donors and used that subset as a discovery cohort. All discovery cohort repertoires had been generated on a single sequencing platform. HLA typing covered class I and class II loci at four-digit resolution. Typing coverage varied by locus: 629-630 donors for A, B, C, DRB1 and DQB1; about 520 for DQA1; some 610 for DPA1; 450 to 480 for DPB1. Four to six DR-DQ haplotypes were handled as single units for association and clustering, since linkage in the cohort was strong. On average, 235,054 unique TCR beta nucleotide sequences were sequenced per donor among more than 350 genotyped donors of the cohort, with approximately 18% of those sequences being non-productive.

What the authors observed across the whole study: The cohort was sequenced for TCR beta chains only, and without alpha or paired-chain data the features that could be detected were limited. Three of the identified cytomegalovirus-associated TCR beta chains were confirmed in vitro to be specific for cytomegalovirus antigens. CMV serostatus was the only immune exposure information available for the cohort. According to a later analysis, TCR association rates differed among HLA loci, with DRB1 alleles showing the most associated TCRs and HLA-C alleles showing the fewest. A later analysis associated 15,000 or so TCR beta sequences with specific HLA alleles at a false discovery rate of 0.05. A further reported finding was that TCR beta sequences accurately predicted the HLA-A and HLA-B alleles for most subjects in the first cohort. Linkage disequilibrium might explain the correlated functional status among segregating V segments, but an unknown experimental factor could not be excluded. Because HLA typing was missing for some donors at each locus, association tests included only the typed subset. The earlier analysis of 450 to 700 of the donors excluded fewer than 20 rarely observed V segments, including chromosome 9 orphons, because counts were too low. An association between a missense DCLRE1C variant and V-gene and J-gene trimming of TCR beta chains was found in a later genetic analysis and replicated in an independent cohort. A later analysis found that most CMV-associated TCR beta chains appeared HLA-restricted, with HLA associations seemingly driven largely by CMV exposure. A cluster of highly shared sequence variants was judged likely to represent a technical artifact of the sequencing pipeline. Some IMGT-functional V segments, including TRBV6-2 and TRBV6-3, could not be told apart with the 87-base-pair reads, so those segments were excluded. Assigning TCR associations to individual alleles was difficult when HLA alleles, especially DR and DQ, strongly co-occurred. The presence/absence analyses assumed that sequencing depth was roughly uniform across donors, and that assumption may not be true. In a later genetic analysis, fewer N-insertions in productive TCRs were reported among donors in an Asian-associated ancestry cluster than the roughly 700-donor mean. The classifier was reported to diagnose cytomegalovirus status with high specificity and sensitivity in both the original and validation cohorts. While some public TCRs were present in many individuals, most TCR sequences turned up only very rarely across donors. According to a later analysis, parvovirus B19, influenza, CMV and Epstein-Barr virus appeared linked to several top co-occurrence clusters. An earlier analysis of 450 to 750 of the donors showed that most TCR beta V segments appeared in productive rearrangements either about 87% or about 30% of the time, which broadly matched IMGT annotations. The authors suggested that the approach could potentially be generalized to other disease states and immunological phenotypes. A total of fewer than 200 TCR beta chains were listed by the study as associated with cytomegalovirus. In a later analysis, HLA-associated TCR beta chains showed more clonal expansion and lower generation probabilities than non-associated chains that were equally common.

Libraries were built with the immunoSEQ multiplex PCR assay. A mixture of 60 forward primers for TCR Vbeta segments and 13 reverse primers for TCR Jbeta segments was used in the multiplex PCR. A multiplex PCR assay on genomic DNA amplified the CDR3 region of rearranged TCR beta genes. On the Illumina HiSeq System, the amplified TCR beta libraries were sequenced as 87-base-pair reads. Turning to the authors' computational methods: Across the roughly 670 repertoires, a later analysis counted 80 million or so unique TCR beta chains, 9.5 million to 13 million of which were shared by at least two donors. To remove PCR and sequencing errors, raw reads were error-corrected and collapsed into unique sequences using a nearest-neighbor algorithm that merged closely related sequences. CDR3 sequences were aligned to IMGT reference sequences to assign V, D and J gene segments. For a sequence to be retained, a match of at least six nucleotides to both a V gene segment and a J gene segment was required. A rearrangement counted as productive if the CDR3 had no stop codons and remained in frame with V and J, and every other rearrangement counted as non-productive. Following IMGT convention, CDR3 was defined as the stretch from the second conserved V-encoded cysteine to the conserved J-encoded phenylalanine. Sequences without an unambiguous match to a single V gene segment were excluded from the earlier analysis of 500 to 700 of the donors. An earlier analysis of around 600 of the donors classified V segments as functional when productive rearrangements were above 56.7% and as segregating when the standard deviation between donors was above 5%. A statistical classification framework was developed to diagnose cytomegalovirus status using the catalog of TCR beta chain sequences. In a later analysis, TCR nucleotide sequences were compared against IMGT/GENE-DB human TR gene sequences so that V and J genes could be assigned. The TCRdist pipeline was used in a later analysis to assign CDR3 sequences and most-parsimonious VDJ recombination scenarios. In a later analysis, every TCR beta chain was defined by the combination of its CDR3 amino acid sequence and its V-gene family, and reads without a unique V-gene family were dropped. A later analysis removed 600 or so highly shared, low-generation-probability nucleotide sequences to deal with suspected cross-contamination and a sequencing artifact. For each public chain, a later analysis derived a clonal expansion index from normalized ranks of inferred template counts within each repertoire. A later analysis computed generation probabilities with a VDJ recombination model fitted to out-of-frame rearrangements, and checked the results against IGoR. In a later analysis, TCR-TCR, TCR-HLA and TCR-CMV co-occurrence was scored with hypergeometric tests, and a repertoire-size bias correction was applied to TCR pairs. A later analysis estimated false discovery rates by permuting HLA or CMV assignments 20 times. A later analysis grouped co-occurring TCRs with DBSCAN, adding TCRdist sequence similarity when clustering within HLA-allele-positive subsets. Repertoires with fewer than 30,000 or more than 120,000 public chains were left out of co-occurrence clustering, as were a handful of repertoires with anomalous nucleotide sharing. The table comes from immuneACCESS by way of TCRdb, which keeps in-frame sequences with V and J called. Part of the clones is missing from these tables; in studies checked, under half for an unresolved V gene and the rest for unknown reasons. V and J calls and clone size are those listed in that table; D and trimming were worked out from the DNA. The sample includes more than 85,000 clones, with 79% observed a single time. The ten most abundant clones make up 2.5% to 3.5% of the sample.

From cysteine to phenylalanine, the CDR3 is 15 amino acids long. Only the CDR3 part of the read is kept: 45 bases, read in frame from the first base. Clipping removes 5 bases from V and 6 bases from J, with 6 as the unmatched junction base count. CDR1 SGHRS and CDR2 YFSETQ were looked up in the germline V gene. In total, roughly 670 healthy bone marrow donors made up the cohort. At the time of sampling, every cohort member was nominally healthy, though immune exposures that went unrecorded were likely present. The donor was CMV seropositive and belonged to the group of 270 or so seropositive cohort members. A peripheral blood sample was provided by each donor, and peripheral blood mononuclear cells were used for TCR beta sequencing. The Qiagen DNeasy Blood Extraction Kit was used to extract genomic DNA from the blood cell samples. In regard to this clone: Its antigen is not yet known. No per-base quality is available; no much larger clone lies one base away.

The receptor was isolated from a male donor in good health and CMV-seropositive. The rearranged segments are TRBV5-1 and TRBJ1-5, with 12 bases aligning to TRBD1. Sequenced: PBMCs. The nucleotide sequence is given as TGCGCCAGCAGACCCGGGACAGGGGGCACTCAGCCCCAGCATTTT. Translated, it gives CASRPGTGGTQPQHF. Full variable domain (CDR3 extended with the reference TRBV5-1 and TRBJ1-5 proteins): KAGVTQTPRYLIKTRGQQVTLSCSPISGHRSVSWYQQTPGQGLQFLFEYFSETQRNKGNFPGRFSGRQFSNSRSEMNVSTLELGDSALYLCASRPGTGGTQPQHFGDGTRLSIL.